This T cell receptor (beta chain) was captured in a study of blood T cell repertoires in COVID-19. Study-wide context: Specimens from acute and convalescent COVID-19 originated in the United States, Italy and Spain.

The table came from immunoSEQ multiplex PCR; TCRdb's copy has only in-frame clones and leaves some out. This table holds approximately 200,000 clones, just over 85% found once. The sequenced material came from peripheral blood. This clonotype was sampled from a man younger than 30 with active or convalescent COVID-19.

CDR3 nucleotides: TGTGCCATCAGTGATTCACGGCGGGAGTCGGACAATGAGCAGTTCTTC. This sequence encodes CAISDSRRESDNEQFF. This chain uses TRBV10-3 with TRBJ2-1; 7 bases are a match to TRBD2. Germline lookup yields CDR1 ENHRY and CDR2 SYGVKD. The CDR3 has 16 amino acids. With V trimmed by 3 bases and J by 5 bases, 10 bases remained unmatched.